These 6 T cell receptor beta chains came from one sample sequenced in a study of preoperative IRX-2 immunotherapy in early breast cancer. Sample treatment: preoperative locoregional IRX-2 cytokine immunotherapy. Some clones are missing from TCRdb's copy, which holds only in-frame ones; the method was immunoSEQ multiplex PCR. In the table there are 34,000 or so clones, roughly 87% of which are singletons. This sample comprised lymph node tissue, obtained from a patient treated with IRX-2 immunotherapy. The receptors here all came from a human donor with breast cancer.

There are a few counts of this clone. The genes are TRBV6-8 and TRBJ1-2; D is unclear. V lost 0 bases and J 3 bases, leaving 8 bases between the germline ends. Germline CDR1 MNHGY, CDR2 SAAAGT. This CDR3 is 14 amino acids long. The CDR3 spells CASSYSNPYYGYTF. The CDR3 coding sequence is TGTGCCAGCAGTTACTCGAATCCTTACTATGGCTACACCTTC.

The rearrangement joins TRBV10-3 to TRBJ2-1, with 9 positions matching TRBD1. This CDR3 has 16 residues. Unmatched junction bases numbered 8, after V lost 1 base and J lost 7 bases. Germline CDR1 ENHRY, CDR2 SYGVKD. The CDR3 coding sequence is TGTGCCATCAGTGAGTTGTGGGACAGGGAATGGAATGAGCAGTTCTTC. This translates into CAISELWDREWNEQFF.

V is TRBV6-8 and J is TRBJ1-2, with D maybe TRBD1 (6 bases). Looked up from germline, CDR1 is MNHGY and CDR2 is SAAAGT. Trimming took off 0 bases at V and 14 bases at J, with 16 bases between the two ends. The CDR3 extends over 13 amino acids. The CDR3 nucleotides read TGTGCCAGCAGTTACTCCACAGGGCGAGGAGATACCTTC. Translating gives CASSYSTGRGDTF.

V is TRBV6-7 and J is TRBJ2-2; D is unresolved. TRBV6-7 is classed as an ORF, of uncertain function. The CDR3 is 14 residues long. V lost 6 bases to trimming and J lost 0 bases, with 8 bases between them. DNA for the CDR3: TGTGCCAGCAGCGCGGACGCGAACACCGGGGAGCTGTTTTTT. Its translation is CASSADANTGELFF.

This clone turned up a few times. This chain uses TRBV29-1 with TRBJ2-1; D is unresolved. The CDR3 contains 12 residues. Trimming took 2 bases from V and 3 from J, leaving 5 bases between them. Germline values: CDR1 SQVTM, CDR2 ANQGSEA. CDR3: CSVEKVYNEQFF. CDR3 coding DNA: TGCAGCGTTGAAAAGGTCTACAATGAGCAGTTCTTC.

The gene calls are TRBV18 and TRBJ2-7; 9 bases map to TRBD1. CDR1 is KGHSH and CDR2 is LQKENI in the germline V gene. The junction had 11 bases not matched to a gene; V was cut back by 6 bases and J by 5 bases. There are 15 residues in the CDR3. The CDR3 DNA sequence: TGTGCCAGCTCGCCCTCGGGACAGGGCTTCCACGAGCAGTACTTC. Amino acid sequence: CASSPSGQGFHEQYF. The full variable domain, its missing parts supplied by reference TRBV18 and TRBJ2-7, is NAGVMQNPRHLVRRRGQEARLRCSPMKGHSHVYWYRQLPEEGLKFMVYLQKENIIDESGMPKERFSAEFPKEGPSILRIQQVVRGDSAAYFCASSPSGQGFHEQYFGPGTRLTVT.